These 19 T cell receptor beta chains were all obtained from the same sample, sequenced in a study of low-dose radiotherapy and immunotherapy resistance in tumors. TRAV and TRBV primers primed cDNA for both TCRalpha and TCRbeta. Amplification of TCRs used a constant-region primer and V-primer adapter for about 19 PCR cycles. In TCRdb, the reads were re-called with MiXCR into one record per CDR3 protein. This table holds roughly 10,000 distinct CDR3 sequences, 60% to 80% found once. All receptors come from a human donor with advanced metastatic prostate, ovarian, gallbladder or colorectal cancer (not recorded which). This table probably holds off-target reads from a library built for another chain.

The J gene is TRBJ1-2, the V gene TRBV19; D unclear. The germline gives CDR1 LNHDA, CDR2 SQIVND (reference sequence). The CDR3 has 16 residues. V was cut by 3 bases and J by 1 base, with 15 bases left in between. The CDR3 sequence: CASSMIGNPINYGYTF. CDR3 in DNA: TGTGCCAGTAGTATGATCGGGAATCCCATTAACTATGGCTACACCTTC.

The chain is built from TRBV21-1 and TRBJ2-3; the table's D call, TRBD2, has no DNA check behind it. TRBV21-1 is marked as a pseudogene. The CDR3 runs to 20 residues. The CDR3, as DNA: TGTGCCAGCAGCAAGACCGGGGCCGGGACTAGCGGGAACGGGACAGATACGCAGTATTTT. It specifies CASSKTGAGTSGNGTDTQYF.

V gene TRBV30 combines with J gene TRBJ1-2; D remains unclear. This CDR3 region has 13 residues. Trimming removed 3 bases from V and 8 bases from J, with 16 bases in between. Germline V gene data show CDR1 as GTSNPN and CDR2 as SVGIG (reference sequence). CDR3 residues: CAWSLGLRRGYTF. Here the CDR3 DNA reads TGTGCCTGGAGCCTTGGACTCCGTAGAGGCTACACCTTC.

The sample holds a few counts of this clonotype. V usage is TRBV5-1 and J usage is TRBJ1-4; D not certain. V lost 3 bases and J 7 bases, leaving 13 bases between the germline ends. This CDR3 is 14 amino acids long. Germline CDR1 is SGHRS and CDR2 is YFSETQ. CDR3 nucleotide sequence: TGCGCCAGCAGCTCGTCTACGGGGTCTGAAAAACTGTTTTTT. This translates into CASSSSTGSEKLFF.

The J gene is TRBJ2-2, the V gene TRBV18; TRBD2 might be the D (6 bases). Trimming left V 6 bases short and J 4 bases short, with 15 bases between. The germline V gene has CDR1 KGHSH and CDR2 LQKENI. CDR3 length equals 15 residues. The CDR3, as DNA: TGTGCCAGCTCCAACGGGACTGGATTCACCGGGGAGCTGTTTTTT. As protein: CASSNGTGFTGELFF.

This clonotype showed up just once. The chain is built from TRBV6-2 or TRBV6-3 and TRBJ1-1, with no clear D. Germline CDR1 and CDR2: MNHEY and SVGEGT. Trimming removed 4 bases from V and 5 bases from J, with 8 bases in between. CDR3 size: 12 residues. CDR3 region: CASSSPGTEAFF. DNA of the CDR3: TGTGCCAGCAGTTCTCCGGGGACTGAAGCTTTCTTT.

This clonotype was observed a handful of times. The chain joins TRBV5-1 to TRBJ2-2; 11 positions agree with TRBD2. Trimming removed 0 bases from V and 1 base from J; junction bases left unmatched: 5. Germline CDR1 is SGHRS and CDR2 is YFSETQ. This CDR3 contains 18 residues. CDR3 DNA sequence: TGCGCCAGCAGCTTGGATCTAGCGGGGGGCCAGAACACCGGGGAGCTGTTTTTT. Translating it yields CASSLDLAGGQNTGELFF.

The V gene is TRBV6-1, the J gene TRBJ2-1, with 9 bases lining up with TRBD1. The CDR3 length is 14 residues. Germline values: CDR1 MNHNS, CDR2 SASEGT. V gave up 7 bases and J gave up 9 bases; unmatched junction bases: 10. The CDR3, as DNA: TGTGCCAGCACAACTGGGACAGGGACCACTGAGCAGTTCTTC. This translates into CASTTGTGTTEQFF.

This rearrangement joins TRBV28 to TRBJ2-1; perhaps TRBD2 as D (5 bases). The V end lost 2 bases, the J end lost 13 bases, and 15 bases lay between the germline ends. This CDR3 region has 13 residues. Germline V lookup: CDR1 MDHEN, CDR2 SYDVKM. CDR3 residues: CASSLIGGLSQFF. In DNA form, the CDR3 reads TGTGCCAGCAGTTTAATAGGCGGGCTTTCTCAGTTCTTC.

Only one count was recorded for this clonotype. V and J are TRBV7-2 and TRBJ1-1, with D unresolved. CDR3 length equals 13 residues. V lost 0 bases to trimming and J lost 5 bases, with 7 bases between them. Germline V CDR1 and CDR2: SGHTA, FQGNSA. The CDR3 is CASSLAGRTEAFF. The DNA for the CDR3 is TGTGCCAGCAGCTTAGCAGGGAGGACTGAAGCTTTCTTT.

The chain joins TRBV29-1 to TRBJ2-7, with D unresolved. The CDR3 is 13 residues long. CDR1 SQVTM and CDR2 ANQGSEA come from the germline V gene. The V gene lost 1 base and the J gene lost 3 bases, with 10 bases spanning the gap. The chain's CDR3 is CSVEGAASYEQYF. Here the CDR3 DNA reads TGCAGCGTTGAAGGGGCTGCGAGCTACGAGCAGTACTTC.

Comment on this clonotype: The junction differs from germline at one of its ends, possibly a read error. The chain joins TRBV12-3 or TRBV12-4 to TRBJ2-2, with 10 nucleotides matching TRBD2. CDR3 length: 15 amino acids. The CDR3 DNA follows: TGTGCCAGCAGCTTAGCGGGAGGATCTGCCGGGGAGCTGTTTTTT. This gives the protein CASSLAGGSAGELFF.

This clonotype was observed a handful of times. The chain employs TRBV6-1 and TRBJ2-7; D is possibly TRBD2 (6 bases). Germline CDR1 MNHNS, CDR2 SASEGT. This CDR3 has 14 amino acids. Trimming removed 5 bases from V and 2 bases from J, with 13 bases in between. CDR3 loop: CASSYGGATYEQYF. CDR3 DNA sequence: TGTGCCAGCAGTTACGGGGGTGCAACCTACGAGCAGTACTTC.

This chain connects TRBV4-1 to TRBJ2-3; D is ambiguous. Between the trimmed V and J ends, which lost 4 bases and 8 bases, there was a span of 13 bases. This CDR3 contains 13 residues. CDR1 is MGHRA and CDR2 is YSYEKL in the germline V gene. This CDR3 is CASSPYLPVTQYF. In nucleotides, the CDR3 is TGCGCCAGCAGCCCATACTTGCCTGTTACGCAGTATTTT.

The J gene is TRBJ1-1, the V gene TRBV19; D remains ambiguous. This CDR3 region has 12 residues. Germline CDR1 and CDR2: LNHDA and SQIVND (reference sequence). Trimming shortened V by 5 bases and J by 0 bases, and 4 bases separated the two germline ends. The CDR3 nucleotides are TGTGCCAGTAGTTGGGTGAACACTGAAGCTTTCTTT. It encodes CASSWVNTEAFF.

V and J are TRBV24-1 and TRBJ2-5; 8 nucleotides line up with TRBD1. CDR1 and CDR2 (germline): KGHDR, SFDVKD. J lost 2 bases, V lost 9 bases, and 10 bases had no gene match. The length of the CDR3 is 15 residues. The CDR3 sequence is CATPLMDREQETQYF. The CDR3 nucleotides read TGTGCCACCCCCTTAATGGACAGGGAACAAGAGACCCAGTACTTC.

The chain recombines TRBV12-3 or TRBV12-4 with TRBJ2-1, with 9 bases matching TRBD2. The CDR3 has 18 amino acids. The junction had 18 bases not matched to a gene; V was cut back by 5 bases and J by 7 bases. The CDR3 loop is CASSPRLFGGGARNEQFF. The CDR3 DNA reads as TGTGCCAGCAGTCCACGGCTATTTGGCGGGGGGGCGCGGAATGAGCAGTTCTTC.

The V gene is TRBV28, the J gene TRBJ2-6; D could derive from TRBD1 or TRBD2 (5 bases each). V was clipped by 6 bases and J by 4 bases, with 16 bases between them. From germline, CDR1 is MDHEN and CDR2 SYDVKM. The CDR3 runs 16 residues. The CDR3 DNA sequence: TGTGCCAGCAGGCCCGCCGGGGCCACCGGGGCCAACGTCCTGACTTTC. It translates to CASRPAGATGANVLTF. The full variable domain, completed using reference TRBV28 and TRBJ2-6, is DVKVTQSSRYLVKRTGEKVFLECVQDMDHENMFWYRQDPGLGLRLIYFSYDVKMKEKGDIPEGYSVSREKKERFSLILESASTNQTSMYLCASRPAGATGANVLTFGAGSRLTVL.

J is TRBJ2-2 and V is TRBV24-1; D assignment may be TRBD1 or TRBD2 (5 bases each). Trimming took off 4 bases at V and 7 bases at J, with 21 bases between the two ends. Germline CDR1 KGHDR, CDR2 SFDVKD. This CDR3 contains 17 residues. The CDR3 nucleotides are TGTGCCACCAGTGAAGAAAATCGGGCCGAGGGGTACGGGGAGCTGTTTTTT. Protein: CATSEENRAEGYGELFF.